These 25 T cell receptor beta chains were all obtained from the same sample, sequenced in a study of T cell repertoires in cytomegalovirus infection. TCRdb independently ran MiXCR on the reads; one entry per CDR3 protein. The table has 150,000 to 190,000 distinct CDR3 sequences, around 20% seen once. The specimen was PBMCs. Every receptor here comes from a human donor in good health (CMV status not recorded). Some clones in this sample may be carry-over from other donors' samples.

In this sample, this clonotype turned up a few times. J is TRBJ1-5 and V is TRBV19; 9 nucleotides align to TRBD1. Germline-derived CDR1 and CDR2 are LNHDA and SQIVND (reference sequence). The CDR3 runs 16 residues. Unmatched junction bases numbered 8, after V lost 7 bases and J lost 1 base. The CDR3 is CASTRTGVGSNQPQHF. The CDR3 nucleotides read TGTGCCAGTACCCGGACAGGGGTGGGAAGCAATCAGCCCCAGCATTTT.

V usage is TRBV9 and J usage is TRBJ1-4; D is possibly TRBD1 (5 bases). The germline V and J ends were trimmed by 6 bases and 5 bases, with 14 bases remaining between them. CDR1 is SGDLS and CDR2 is YYNGEE in the germline V gene. This CDR3 spans 14 amino acids. The CDR3 loop reads CASNPGTQNEKLFF. Written as DNA, the CDR3 is TGTGCCAGCAACCCCGGGACCCAGAATGAAAAACTGTTTTTT.

This clonotype was counted between two and nine times. V is TRBV7-8 and J is TRBJ1-3, with D possibly being TRBD1 (5 bases). V lost 5 bases and J 4 bases, leaving 12 bases between the germline ends. The germline V gene has CDR1 SGHVS and CDR2 FQNEAQ. CDR3 length: 14 residues. The CDR3 loop reads CASSPRVSGNTIYF. CDR3 coding DNA: TGTGCCAGCAGCCCCAGGGTTTCCGGAAACACCATATATTTT.

This clonotype has only a few counts. The chain combines TRBV6-5 with TRBJ1-1; D remains ambiguous. The V gene's germline CDR1 is MNHEY and CDR2 SVGAGI. With 0 bases removed from V and 1 base from J, the gap between germline ends came to 12 bases. CDR3 length: 16 amino acids. The CDR3: CASSYSLQASNTEAFF. As DNA, the CDR3 is TGTGCCAGCAGTTACTCGTTGCAGGCTTCGAACACTGAAGCTTTCTTT.

This clonotype was detected many times. The chain uses TRBV7-2 and TRBJ2-1; tentatively, D is TRBD2 (6 bases). Trimming cost V 5 bases and J 1 base, with 18 bases left between them. The CDR3 has 17 amino acids. CDR1 and CDR2 (germline): SGHTA, FQGNSA. CDR3 nucleotides: TGTGCCAGCAGCCGTCGGCCTCTAGCGTCTTCCTACAATGAGCAGTTCTTC. It codes for CASSRRPLASSYNEQFF.

This clonotype has at least ten counts. The gene calls are TRBV7-8 and TRBJ2-5; TRBD2 matches 7 bases. CDR1 is SGHVS, CDR2 FQNEAQ, per germline. CDR3 length: 15 residues. Trimming cost V 3 bases and J 5 bases; bases outside gene matches: 9. The CDR3 loop reads CASSLAGRGGETQYF. CDR3 coding DNA: TGTGCCAGCAGCTTGGCCGGGCGGGGAGGGGAGACCCAGTACTTC. Based on the CDR3 plus reference TRBV7-8 and TRBJ2-5, the full variable domain is GAGVSQSPRYKVAKRGQDVALRCDPISGHVSLFWYQQALGQGPEFLTYFQNEAQLDKSGLPSDRFFAERPEGSVSTLKIQRTQQEDSAVYLCASSLAGRGGETQYFGPGTRLLVL.

This clonotype was recorded a few times. The chain recombines TRBV7-9 with TRBJ2-5; no clear D gene. Germline V gene data show CDR1 as SEHNR and CDR2 as FQNEAQ (reference sequence). The CDR3 spans 11 residues. Trimming removed 5 bases from V and 9 bases from J, with 10 bases in between. The CDR3 reads CASSQGYAQYF. The CDR3 nucleotides read TGTGCCAGCAGCCAAGGATATGCCCAGTACTTC.

This chain links TRBV19 with TRBJ2-1; D is unclear. Trimming removed 1 base from V and 7 bases from J, with 5 bases in between. From germline, CDR1 is LNHDA and CDR2 SQIVND (reference sequence). This CDR3 spans 12 amino acids. The CDR3 protein is CASSIVANEQFF. In DNA form, the CDR3 reads TGTGCCAGTAGTATAGTTGCTAATGAGCAGTTCTTC.

This clonotype was recorded a few times. The DNA for the CDR3 is TGCGCCAGCAGCCAAGATCTTGGGGCCCAACGCAATGAGCAGTTCTTC. Translation: CASSQDLGAQRNEQFF. The rearrangement links TRBV4-1 to TRBJ2-1, with a possible D match to TRBD1 (5 bases). There are 16 residues in the CDR3. The V end was cut by 0 bases, the J end by 6 bases, with 15 bases between. CDR1 is MGHRA, CDR2 YSYEKL, per germline.

This clonotype has only a few counts. The chain has TRBV28 and TRBJ1-6, with TRBD1 matching 8 bases. From germline, CDR1 is MDHEN and CDR2 SYDVKM. V lost 7 bases, J lost 14 bases, and 13 bases stayed unmatched. CDR3 length: 14 amino acids. CDR3 coding DNA: TGTGCCAGCATTCCCGGGACAGGCCCTAGAACCCTCCACTTT. It codes for CASIPGTGPRTLHF.

The CDR3 DNA follows: TGTGCCAGCAGCAGGGTCTGGGACACTGAAGCTTTCTTT. It encodes CASSRVWDTEAFF. J is TRBJ1-1 and V is TRBV27; tentatively, D is TRBD1 (5 bases). Germline-derived CDR1 and CDR2 are MNHEY and SMNVEV (reference sequence). V lost 6 bases and J lost 3, with 11 bases in between. CDR3 length: 13 residues.

This clonotype showed up many times. The rearrangement uses TRBV7-2 and TRBJ1-3, with 8 bases lining up with TRBD1. Looked up from germline, CDR1 is SGHTA and CDR2 is FQGNSA. The trim removed 3 bases at V and 0 bases at J, leaving 7 bases unmatched. The CDR3 sequence is 17 residues long. CDR3 coding DNA: TGTGCCAGCAGCTTTTCGGGACAGGCAATCTCTGGAAACACCATATATTTT. This translates into CASSFSGQAISGNTIYF. The whole variable domain, filled in from reference TRBV7-2 and TRBJ1-3, reads GAGVSQSPSNKVTEKGKDVELRCDPISGHTALYWYRQSLGQGLEFLIYFQGNSAPDKSGLPSDRFSAERTGGSVSTLTIQRTQQEDSAVYLCASSFSGQAISGNTIYFGEGSWLTVV.

This clonotype was counted only a few times. This sequence joins TRBV3-1 and TRBJ2-1, with 14 positions matching TRBD2. V dropped 4 bases and J dropped 5; count of bases not matched to a gene: 10. The CDR3 consists of 18 residues. Germline CDR1 LGHDT, CDR2 YNNKEL (reference sequence). The CDR3 spells CASSPGLAGGLYHNEQFF. The CDR3, as DNA: TGTGCCAGCAGCCCAGGACTAGCGGGGGGACTCTACCACAATGAGCAGTTCTTC.

This clonotype was counted many times. The rearrangement uses TRBV15 and TRBJ1-2, with TRBD1 as a possible D gene (5 bases). Germline values: CDR1 LNHNV, CDR2 YYDKDF (reference sequence). The ends were cut back, 4 bases at V and 0 bases at J, with 12 bases in the middle. The length of the CDR3 is 15 residues. The chain's CDR3 is CATSIQGEPNYGYTF. The CDR3 DNA follows: TGTGCCACCAGCATTCAGGGTGAGCCTAACTATGGCTACACCTTC. Full variable domain (missing parts from reference TRBV15 and TRBJ1-2): DAMVIQNPRYQVTQFGKPVTLSCSQTLNHNVMYWYQQKSSQAPKLLFHYYDKDFNNEADTPDNFQSRRPNTSFCFLDIRSPGLGDTAMYLCATSIQGEPNYGYTFGSGTRLTVV.

This clonotype was detected ten times or more. This chain connects TRBV7-3 to TRBJ2-2; weak D call: TRBD1 (5 bases). Trimming left V 4 bases short and J 1 base short, with 7 bases between. From germline, CDR1 is SGHTA and CDR2 FQGTGA. The CDR3 totals 14 residues. The CDR3 spells CASSYGQNTGELFF. The CDR3 DNA is TGTGCCAGCAGCTATGGACAGAACACCGGGGAGCTGTTTTTT.

This clonotype occurred many times. This chain links TRBV11-2 with TRBJ2-1; 12 positions match TRBD2. Trimming cost V 2 bases and J 7 bases; bases outside gene matches: 18. Germline CDR1 and CDR2: SGHAT and FQNNGV. The CDR3 is 20 amino acids. The CDR3 is CASSLFSSALAGGPSNEQFF. CDR3 coding DNA: TGTGCCAGCAGCTTATTCTCTTCGGCCCTAGCGGGAGGGCCTAGTAATGAGCAGTTCTTC.

This clonotype was counted at least ten times. This chain links TRBV7-8 with TRBJ2-1; D is uncertain. V was cut by 5 bases and J by 0 bases, with 8 bases left in between. The CDR3 totals 14 residues. Germline CDR1 and CDR2: SGHVS and FQNEAQ. The CDR3 region is CASSPVDSYNEQFF. CDR3 nucleotide sequence: TGTGCCAGCAGCCCAGTGGACTCCTACAATGAGCAGTTCTTC.

This clonotype appeared many times. The chain has TRBV7-9 and TRBJ1-5; no definite D call. The germline V gene encodes CDR1 SEHNR and CDR2 FQNEAQ (reference sequence). This CDR3 is built from 13 residues. Trimming cost V 5 bases and J 4 bases, with 9 bases left between them. CDR3 DNA: TGTGCCAGCAGCGCGGACTGGAATCAGCCCCAGCATTTT. Encoded protein: CASSADWNQPQHF.

This chain connects TRBV7-2 to TRBJ1-2; a possible D gene is TRBD1 (6 bases). Deletions cut 1 base from V and 4 bases from J, with 10 bases between. The CDR3 consists of 14 residues. The germline V gene encodes CDR1 SGHTA and CDR2 FQGNSA. The CDR3 sequence: CASSLVAGVYGYTF. The CDR3 nucleotides read TGTGCCAGCAGCTTAGTTGCAGGGGTCTATGGCTACACCTTC.

This clonotype was detected many times. The chain links TRBV7-2 to TRBJ1-1, with no clear D. V lost 3 bases and J 1 base, leaving 6 bases between the germline ends. This CDR3 has 13 residues. From germline, CDR1 is SGHTA and CDR2 FQGNSA. CDR3 protein: CASSFWGNTEAFF. CDR3 nucleotides: TGTGCCAGCAGCTTTTGGGGGAACACTGAAGCTTTCTTT.

This clonotype showed up just a few times. J is TRBJ2-5 and V is TRBV28, with 7 bases aligning to TRBD1. The germline gives CDR1 MDHEN, CDR2 SYDVKM. The junction had 8 bases not matched to a gene; V was cut back by 5 bases and J by 2 bases. The CDR3 has 15 residues. The CDR3 protein is CASSLRGTVQETQYF. The CDR3 DNA sequence: TGTGCCAGCAGTCTAAGGGGGACAGTTCAAGAGACCCAGTACTTC.

This clonotype turned up a few times. This rearrangement joins TRBV7-3 to TRBJ2-5, with TRBD1 matching over 8 bases. The CDR3 covers 14 residues. Germline V gene lookup returns CDR1 SGHTA and CDR2 FQGTGA. J lost 0 bases, V lost 4 bases, and 1 base had no gene match. CDR3 residues: CASSSDRDQETQYF. The DNA of the CDR3 is TGTGCCAGCAGCTCGGACAGGGACCAAGAGACCCAGTACTTC.

The V call is TRBV6-2 or TRBV6-3, the J call TRBJ1-3; 7 positions match TRBD1. The germline V gene encodes CDR1 MNHEY and CDR2 SVGEGT. The CDR3 has 17 amino acids. V trimming: 4 bases; J trimming: 0 bases; junction bases outside the gene matches: 9. Here the CDR3 reads CASSSNRGAYSGNTIYF. CDR3 sequence (DNA): TGTGCCAGCAGTTCCAACAGGGGCGCCTACTCTGGAAACACCATATATTTT.

This clonotype was seen ten or more times. CDR3 protein: CASSPGHSSYEQYF. The CDR3 bases are TGTGCCAGCAGCCCGGGACATTCCTCCTACGAGCAGTACTTC. This chain connects TRBV7-2 to TRBJ2-7; tentatively, D is TRBD1 (6 bases). Per the germline V gene, CDR1 is SGHTA and CDR2 is FQGNSA. Trimming stripped 5 bases from V and 0 bases from J, with 11 bases between. The CDR3 sequence is 14 residues long.

Comments on this clonotype: At one end, the junction sequence differs from germline, possibly due to a read error. This chain uses TRBV5-4 with TRBJ2-1, with D possibly being TRBD2 (7 bases). The CDR3 sequence is 15 residues long. Looked up from germline, CDR1 is SGHNT and CDR2 is YYREEE (reference sequence). CDR3 sequence reads: CASSKGGASYNEQFF. CDR3 DNA: TGTGCTAGCAGCAAAGGGGGGGCGTCCTACAATGAGCAGTTCTTC.